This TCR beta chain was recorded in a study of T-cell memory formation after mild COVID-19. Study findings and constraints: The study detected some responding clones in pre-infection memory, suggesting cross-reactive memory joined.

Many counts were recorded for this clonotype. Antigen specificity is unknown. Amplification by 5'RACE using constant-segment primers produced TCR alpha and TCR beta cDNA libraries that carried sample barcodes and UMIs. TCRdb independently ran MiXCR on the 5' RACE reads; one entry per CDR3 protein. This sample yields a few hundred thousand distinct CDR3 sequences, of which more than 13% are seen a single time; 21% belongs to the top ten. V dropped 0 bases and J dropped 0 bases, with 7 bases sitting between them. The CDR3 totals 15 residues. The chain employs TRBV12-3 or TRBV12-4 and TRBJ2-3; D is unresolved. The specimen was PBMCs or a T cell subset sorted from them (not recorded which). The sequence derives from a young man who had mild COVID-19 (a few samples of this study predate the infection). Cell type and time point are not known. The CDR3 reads CASSLAVHSTDTQYF. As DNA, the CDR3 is TGTGCCAGCAGTTTAGCGGTACATAGCACAGATACGCAGTATTTT.